This T cell receptor (beta chain) appears in the sequencing data of a study of blood T cell repertoires in COVID-19. Looked up from germline, CDR1 is MNHNY and CDR2 is SVGAGI (reference sequence). The CDR3 contains 14 residues. V was pared by 6 bases and J by 1 base, with 12 bases between. Data came from immunoSEQ multiplex PCR; TCRdb stores just in-frame clones and leaves some out. The sample holds roughly 150,000 clones, around 82% seen once. The material sequenced was peripheral blood. The chain employs TRBV6-6 and TRBJ1-1; tentatively, D is TRBD1 (6 bases). This TCR derives from a man aged 65-85 years with active or convalescent COVID-19. Written as DNA, the CDR3 is TGTGCCAGCAGAAACAGGGTTGGGAACACTGAAGCTTTCTTT. Encoded protein: CASRNRVGNTEAFF.